These 3 T cell receptor beta chains share one sample of origin, sequenced in a study of cytomegalovirus exposure and HLA in healthy donors. With 60 Vbeta and 13 Jbeta primers, the PCR was carried out. Profiling relied on immunoSEQ multiplex PCR, and the TCRdb table lists in-frame clones only, not all of them. The table records about 190,000 clones, roughly 85% of them present only once. Sequenced sample: PBMCs. These receptors were taken from a boy aged 2 to 10 in good health and CMV-seronegative.

This chain joins TRBV29-1 and TRBJ2-3; D gene uncertain. Trimming removed 7 bases from V and 2 bases from J, with 10 bases in between. Per germline, CDR1 SQVTM and CDR2 ANQGSEA. The CDR3 has 12 residues. The CDR3 DNA reads TGCAGCGAGAGGCGGTTCACAGATACGCAGTATTTT. The encoded protein is CSERRFTDTQYF.

This clone was seen a handful of times. The chain uses TRBV5-1 and TRBJ2-5, with 11 bases fitting TRBD1. The CDR3 extends over 16 amino acids. With V trimmed by 2 bases and J by 3 bases, 6 bases remained unmatched. Germline CDR1 reads SGHRS; CDR2 reads YFSETQ. CDR3 in DNA: TGCGCCAGCAGCTTTTATCCGGGACAGGGGGAAGAGACCCAGTACTTC. This sequence encodes CASSFYPGQGEETQYF.

This clone has a handful of counts. The chain recombines TRBV15 with TRBJ1-2, with D maybe TRBD1 (6 bases). The CDR3 loop spans 15 amino acids. Trimming removed 3 bases from V and 5 bases from J, with 16 bases in between. Germline CDR1 LNHNV, CDR2 YYDKDF (reference sequence). This CDR3 reads CATSSFSGGRYGYTF. In DNA form, the CDR3 reads TGTGCCACCAGCAGTTTTTCGGGGGGGCGGTATGGCTACACCTTC.